A single sample is the source of the 24 T cell receptor beta chains below, sequenced in a study of shared clonotypes between healthy human individuals. Repertoires were generated with immunoSEQ multiplex PCR, while TCRdb's copy carries only in-frame clones and drops some. Seen here are approximately 2.4 million clones, 90% to 96% observed once, and the top ten hold roughly 0.13%. Sequenced: naive CD4+ T cells sorted from blood. Indicated subset: CD45RA+ positively selected. Receptors were obtained from a man younger than 35 in good health.

CDR3 region: CASLMEGQETQYF. The CDR3, as DNA: TGTGCCAGCCTCATGGAGGGCCAAGAGACCCAGTACTTC. V is TRBV2 and J is TRBJ2-5; TRBD2 is a possible D gene (6 bases). The CDR3 covers 13 residues. The ends were cut back, 8 bases at V and 1 base at J, with 11 bases in the middle. The V gene's germline CDR1 is SNHLY and CDR2 FYNNEI.

The CDR3 nucleotides are TGTGCCTGGAGTAGACAGGAGAATTCACCCCTCCACTTT. Its translation: CAWSRQENSPLHF. The chain joins TRBV30 to TRBJ1-6, with D perhaps TRBD1 (6 bases). Deletions cut 2 bases from V and 7 bases from J, with 9 bases between. CDR3 length equals 13 residues. Germline CDR1 is GTSNPN and CDR2 is SVGIG (reference sequence).

The gene calls are TRBV6-1 and TRBJ2-5; D unclear. The CDR3 length is 15 residues. Germline CDR1 is MNHNS and CDR2 is SASEGT. The V end was cut by 4 bases, the J end by 5 bases, with 17 bases between. The CDR3, as DNA: TGTGCCAGCAGTGCACGGACCCCTAGTCGGGAGACCCAGTACTTC. Translated: CASSARTPSRETQYF.

Concerning this clone itself: Other DNA sequences within the sample encode an identical CDR3. Here the CDR3 DNA reads TGTGCCTGGAGTGACTCCACAGATACGCAGTATTTT. Translating gives CAWSDSTDTQYF. This chain links TRBV30 with TRBJ2-3, with no clear D. Germline-derived CDR1 and CDR2 are GTSNPN and SVGIG (reference sequence). The germline V and J ends were trimmed by 1 base and 2 bases, with 4 bases remaining between them. The CDR3 sequence is 12 residues long.

This chain connects TRBV4-2 to TRBJ1-1, with D perhaps TRBD1 (6 bases). The V end was cut by 0 bases, the J end by 0 bases, with 17 bases between. Germline V CDR1 and CDR2: LGHNA, YNFKEQ. The CDR3 is made up of 18 amino acids. In DNA, the CDR3 is TGTGCCAGCAGCCAAGAAGGGACAAGGGGTCGAGTGAACACTGAAGCTTTCTTT. This gives the protein CASSQEGTRGRVNTEAFF.

This clone was counted a single time. CDR3 DNA: TGTGCCAGCAGCCGTGTCTCATTCAACGGATATGAGCAGTTCTTC. Translation gives CASSRVSFNGYEQFF. The rearrangement uses TRBV11-2 and TRBJ2-1; no definite D call. CDR1 SGHAT and CDR2 FQNNGV come from the germline V gene. V lost 5 bases to trimming and J lost 8 bases, with 19 bases between them. The CDR3 sequence is 15 residues long.

This chain connects TRBV6-1 to TRBJ2-7; 9 bases fit TRBD1. With V trimmed by 5 bases and J by 5 bases, 7 bases remained unmatched. Germline CDR1 reads MNHNS; CDR2 reads SASEGT. This CDR3 is 14 amino acids long. CDR3 protein: CASSRSQGANEQYF. The CDR3 coding sequence is TGTGCCAGCAGTCGATCACAGGGGGCGAACGAGCAGTACTTC.

The chain combines TRBV5-1 with TRBJ1-4, with D possibly being TRBD1 (6 bases). This CDR3 is 16 amino acids long. Germline V lookup: CDR1 SGHRS, CDR2 YFSETQ. Deletions cut 0 bases from V and 7 bases from J, with 16 bases between. The CDR3, as DNA: TGCGCCAGCAGCTTGGTGGGGGGCCGGTGGAGTGAAAAACTGTTTTTT. It is translated as CASSLVGGRWSEKLFF.

Of note for this clone: This sample includes further DNA sequences coding for the same CDR3. This chain connects TRBV6-1 to TRBJ1-3, with D unresolved. CDR1 is MNHNS, CDR2 SASEGT, per germline. Trimming took 6 bases from V and 0 from J, leaving 3 bases between them. The CDR3 length is 12 residues. CDR3 residues: CASSVSGNTIYF. The DNA of the CDR3 is TGTGCCAGCAGCGTCTCTGGAAACACCATATATTTT.

The genes are TRBV2 and TRBJ2-3; D is perhaps TRBD1 (6 bases). V lost 11 bases, J lost 4 bases, and 16 bases lay in between. The germline gives CDR1 SNHLY, CDR2 FYNNEI. This CDR3 is built from 13 residues. The CDR3 region has the DNA TGTGCCGGGAACAGGGAGTACGCAGATACGCAGTATTTT. Translated, it gives CAGNREYADTQYF. Together with reference TRBV2 and TRBJ2-3, the CDR3 gives the full variable domain: EPEVTQTPSHQVTQMGQEVILRCVPISNHLYFYWYRQILGQKVEFLVSFYNNEISEKSEIFDDQFSVERPDGSNFTLKIRSTKLEDSAMYFCAGNREYADTQYFGPGTRLTVL.

The gene calls are TRBV11-2 and TRBJ1-1, with D unresolved. The V gene lost 1 base and the J gene lost 13 bases, with 16 bases spanning the gap. This CDR3 is built from 13 residues. Germline lookup yields CDR1 SGHAT and CDR2 FQNNGV. The CDR3 spells CASSLVRSTVGFF. CDR3 coding DNA: TGTGCCAGCAGCTTAGTGAGGAGTACAGTTGGTTTCTTT.

This chain connects TRBV5-1 to TRBJ2-1, with D tentatively TRBD1 (6 bases). CDR1 and CDR2 (germline): SGHRS, YFSETQ. This CDR3 has 19 amino acids. The V and J ends lost 3 bases and 3 bases respectively, with 25 bases between them. The CDR3 DNA sequence: TGCGCCAGCAGCTCAGTCGCTGGGGACACCTCAAGGAGCTACAATGAGCAGTTCTTC. It yields the protein CASSSVAGDTSRSYNEQFF.

Turning to this clone: Other nucleotide sequences in the sample specify the same CDR3. The chain couples TRBV7-2 to TRBJ1-1; D is undetermined. The V and J ends lost 3 bases and 1 base respectively, with 3 bases between them. This CDR3 is 12 amino acids long. Per germline, CDR1 SGHTA and CDR2 FQGNSA. CDR3 nucleotide sequence: TGTGCCAGCAGCTTTAGGAACACTGAAGCTTTCTTT. It codes for CASSFRNTEAFF.

This sequence joins TRBV9 and TRBJ2-5; D is perhaps TRBD1 (5 bases). Germline-derived CDR1 and CDR2 are SGDLS and YYNGEE. This CDR3 is 15 amino acids long. V gave up 2 bases and J gave up 5 bases, with 16 bases separating them. CDR3 DNA: TGTGCCAGCAGCGTTGAGGACACAACCTGGGAGACCCAGTACTTC. Translated, it gives CASSVEDTTWETQYF. Combining the CDR3 with reference TRBV9 and TRBJ2-5 gives the whole variable domain DSGVTQTPKHLITATGQRVTLRCSPRSGDLSVYWYQQSLDQGLQFLIQYYNGEERAKGNILERFSAQQFPDLHSELNLSSLELGDSALYFCASSVEDTTWETQYFGPGTRLLVL.

The chain links TRBV7-6 to TRBJ2-2; D may be TRBD2 (6 bases). CDR3 size: 15 residues. The V end lost 5 bases, the J end lost 3 bases, and 13 bases lay between the germline ends. Germline CDR1 reads SGHVS; CDR2 reads FNYEAQ. The CDR3 protein is CASSLSSAHTGELFF. In DNA, the CDR3 is TGTGCCAGCAGCCTATCTAGCGCCCACACCGGGGAGCTGTTTTTT.

The genes are TRBV7-6 and TRBJ1-5; D is uncertain. Deletions cut 4 bases from V and 7 bases from J, with 8 bases between. This CDR3 is 12 amino acids long. Germline CDR1 is SGHVS and CDR2 is FNYEAQ. DNA of the CDR3: TGTGCCAGCAGCTCATCGGGGCAGCCCCAGCATTTT. This codes for CASSSSGQPQHF.

The count of this clone is one. The V gene is TRBV5-1, the J gene TRBJ2-5, with no clear D. Trimming took 0 bases from V and 0 from J, leaving 6 bases between them. The germline CDR1 and CDR2 sequences are SGHRS and YFSETQ. There are 14 residues in the CDR3. The CDR3: CASSLDGYQETQYF. Written as DNA, the CDR3 is TGCGCCAGCAGCTTGGATGGCTACCAAGAGACCCAGTACTTC.

This sequence joins TRBV5-1 and TRBJ1-1; D remains ambiguous. The length of the CDR3 is 13 residues. Germline CDR1 is SGHRS and CDR2 is YFSETQ. V was shortened by 3 bases and J by 1 base, with 7 bases between the two germline ends. CDR3 DNA: TGCGCCAGCAGCTCTATGGGGAACACTGAAGCTTTCTTT. Translation gives CASSSMGNTEAFF.

The J gene is TRBJ1-4, the V gene TRBV6-6; 7 bases align to TRBD1. The V gene end was trimmed by 0 bases and the J gene end by 7 bases; junction bases not matched to a gene: 8. Germline assignment: CDR1 MNHNY and CDR2 SVGAGI (reference sequence). The length of the CDR3 is 16 residues. In DNA, the CDR3 is TGTGCCAGCAGTTACTCGTACGGGACAGCACCTGAAAAACTGTTTTTT. Amino acid sequence: CASSYSYGTAPEKLFF.

Points on this clone: One junction end disagrees with the germline gene, perhaps due to a read error. V is TRBV20-1 and J is TRBJ1-1; maybe TRBD1 (6 bases). This CDR3 spans 11 amino acids. In germline, CDR1 is DFQATT, CDR2 SNEGSKA (reference sequence). The CDR3 protein is CSARDLQGRLF. Here the CDR3 DNA reads TGCAGTGCTAGAGACCTACAGGGTCGGCTTTTT.

This chain uses TRBV6-5 with TRBJ1-2, with D unresolved. This CDR3 comprises 16 residues. Trimming left V 0 bases short and J 0 bases short, with 11 bases between. Germline CDR1 and CDR2: MNHEY and SVGAGI. The CDR3 reads CASSYSLPYSNYGYTF. CDR3 coding DNA: TGTGCCAGCAGTTACTCGCTCCCCTATTCTAACTATGGCTACACCTTC.

The chain carries TRBV30 and TRBJ2-1; D unclear. Germline V gene data show CDR1 as GTSNPN and CDR2 as SVGIG (reference sequence). The CDR3 sequence is 13 residues long. The V and J ends lost 2 bases and 8 bases respectively, with 13 bases between them. The DNA for the CDR3 is TGTGCCTGGAGTCCCCTAGATGACGATGAGCAGTTCTTC. It is translated as CAWSPLDDDEQFF.

V gene TRBV7-2 combines with J gene TRBJ1-4, with D hard to call. Trimming left V 5 bases short and J 3 bases short, with 10 bases between. Germline CDR1 reads SGHTA; CDR2 reads FQGNSA. The CDR3 sequence is 14 residues long. The CDR3 spells CASSLGRPNEKLFF. In DNA form, the CDR3 reads TGTGCCAGCAGCCTCGGACGGCCTAATGAAAAACTGTTTTTT.

This rearrangement joins TRBV5-4 to TRBJ1-2, with D possibly TRBD1 on 5 matching bases. V lost 2 bases and J 0 bases, leaving 14 bases between the germline ends. This CDR3 has 16 residues. Looked up from germline, CDR1 is SGHNT and CDR2 is YYREEE (reference sequence). This CDR3 reads CASSFRQGKTNYGYTF. DNA of the CDR3: TGTGCCAGCAGCTTCCGGCAGGGAAAAACTAACTATGGCTACACCTTC.